The 6 T cell receptor beta chains below were found in one sample sequenced in a study of T cells in localized non-small cell lung cancer. Clones were read by immunoSEQ multiplex PCR, and TCRdb kept only the in-frame ones, dropping some. This sample has nearly 35,000 clones, with more than 70% found just once. Specimen: peripheral blood, collected before any cancer treatment. The source is a woman aged 40 to 75 with stage I lung adenocarcinoma.

This clone was recorded once. This chain joins TRBV7-2 and TRBJ1-2, with unresolved D. CDR3 length: 13 residues. V lost 7 bases and J 7 bases, leaving 16 bases between the germline ends. Germline V lookup: CDR1 SGHTA, CDR2 FQGNSA. The CDR3 loop reads CASNEDYRGGYTF. In DNA form, the CDR3 reads TGTGCCAGCAACGAGGACTACCGGGGTGGCTACACCTTC. Full variable domain (rest looked up from reference TRBV7-2 and TRBJ1-2): GAGVSQSPSNKVTEKGKDVELRCDPISGHTALYWYRQSLGQGLEFLIYFQGNSAPDKSGLPSDRFSAERTGGSVSTLTIQRTQQEDSAVYLCASNEDYRGGYTFGSGTRLTVV.

This chain joins TRBV10-2 and TRBJ2-5; 7 bases are shared with TRBD1. The CDR3 covers 12 residues. V was clipped by 3 bases and J by 5 bases; unmatched bases: 0. Germline lookup yields CDR1 WSHSY and CDR2 SAAADI. CDR3 DNA: TGCGCCAGCAGTGAACAGGGGGAGACCCAGTACTTC. Its protein product is CASSEQGETQYF.

This clone occurred a few times. The chain employs TRBV25-1 and TRBJ2-7; D is ambiguous. The ends were cut back, 9 bases at V and 0 bases at J, with 12 bases in the middle. The CDR3 runs 13 residues. Germline values: CDR1 MGHDK, CDR2 SYGVNS. CDR3 amino acids: CASSRANSYEQYF. CDR3 DNA: TGTGCCAGTTCCCGGGCGAACTCCTACGAGCAGTACTTC.

This clone was picked up a small number of times. The chain carries TRBV6-6 and TRBJ1-2, with D possibly TRBD1 on 6 matching bases. There are 14 residues in the CDR3. Germline V gives CDR1 MNHNY, CDR2 SVGAGI (reference sequence). V lost 2 bases and J lost 3, with 10 bases in between. The CDR3 loop is CASSYRGKDYGYTF. The CDR3 nucleotides are TGTGCCAGCAGTTACAGGGGGAAAGACTATGGCTACACCTTC.

As for this clone: Other DNA sequences in the sample encode the same CDR3. V gene TRBV7-2 combines with J gene TRBJ1-4, with D maybe TRBD1 (5 bases). CDR1 and CDR2 (germline): SGHTA, FQGNSA. This CDR3 is 17 amino acids long. V lost 1 base and J lost 5, with 17 bases in between. The CDR3 reads CASSLVSGAAVNEKLFF. In DNA form, the CDR3 reads TGTGCCAGCAGCTTAGTGAGCGGGGCGGCCGTGAATGAAAAACTGTTTTTT.

Worth noting for this clone: It is likely a read error, because the conserved phenylalanine at the end of the CDR3 is missing. The DNA is omitted, as the CDR3 cannot be located on it reliably, and the CDR3 follows TCRdb's listing. The rearrangement joins TRBV6-5 to TRBJ2-7; TRBD1 was called by the table and not checked on the DNA. Germline-derived CDR1 and CDR2 are MNHEY and SVGAGI. With termini counted, the CDR3 has 13 amino acids. The CDR3 sequence: CASSVRGQGWYDL.